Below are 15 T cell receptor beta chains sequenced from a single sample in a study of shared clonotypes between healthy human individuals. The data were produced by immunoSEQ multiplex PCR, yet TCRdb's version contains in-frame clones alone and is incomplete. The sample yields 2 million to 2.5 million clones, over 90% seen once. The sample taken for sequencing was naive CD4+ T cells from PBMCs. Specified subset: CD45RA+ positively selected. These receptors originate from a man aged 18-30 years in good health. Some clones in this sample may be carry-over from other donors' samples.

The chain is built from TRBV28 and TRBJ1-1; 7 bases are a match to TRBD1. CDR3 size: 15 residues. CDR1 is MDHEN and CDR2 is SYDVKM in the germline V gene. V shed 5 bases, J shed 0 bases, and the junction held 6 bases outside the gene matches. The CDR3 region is CASSATGRMNTEAFF. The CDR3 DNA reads TGTGCCAGCAGTGCGACAGGGCGCATGAACACTGAAGCTTTCTTT.

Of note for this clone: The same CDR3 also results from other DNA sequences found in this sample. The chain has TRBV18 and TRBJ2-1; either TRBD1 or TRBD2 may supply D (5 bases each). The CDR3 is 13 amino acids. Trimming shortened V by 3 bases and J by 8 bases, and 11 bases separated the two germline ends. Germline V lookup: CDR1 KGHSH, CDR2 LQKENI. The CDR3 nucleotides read TGTGCCAGCTCACCGGGGACGGGCGATGAGCAGTTCTTC. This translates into CASSPGTGDEQFF.

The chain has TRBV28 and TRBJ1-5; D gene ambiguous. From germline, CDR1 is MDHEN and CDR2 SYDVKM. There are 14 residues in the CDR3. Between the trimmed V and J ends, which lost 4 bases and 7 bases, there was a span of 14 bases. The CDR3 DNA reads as TGTGCCAGCAGTTATCTGCGGGAGGGACAGCCCCAGCATTTT. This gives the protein CASSYLREGQPQHF.

The CDR3: CASRHRSGTYNEQFF. The CDR3 nucleotides read TGTGCCAGCAGACACCGGTCAGGGACGTACAATGAGCAGTTCTTC. The chain employs TRBV6-6 and TRBJ2-1; TRBD1 or TRBD2 may be the D gene (5 bases each). Germline V lookup: CDR1 MNHNY, CDR2 SVGAGI (reference sequence). Between the trimmed V and J ends, which lost 6 bases and 4 bases, there was a span of 16 bases. The CDR3 loop spans 15 amino acids.

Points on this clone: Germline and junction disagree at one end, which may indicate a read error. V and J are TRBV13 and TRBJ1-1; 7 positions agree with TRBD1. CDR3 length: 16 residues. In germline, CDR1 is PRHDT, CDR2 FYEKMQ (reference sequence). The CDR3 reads CASSLIRRGLNTETFF. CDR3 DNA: TGTGCCAGCAGCTTAATAAGAAGGGGGCTTAACACTGAAACTTTCTTT.

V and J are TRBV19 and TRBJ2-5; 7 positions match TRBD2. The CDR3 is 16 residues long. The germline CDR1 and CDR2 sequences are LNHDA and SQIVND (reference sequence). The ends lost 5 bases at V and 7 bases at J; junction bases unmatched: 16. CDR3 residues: CASSLPSGRDVGTQYF. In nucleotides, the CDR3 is TGTGCCAGTAGTCTCCCCTCGGGGAGGGATGTTGGGACCCAGTACTTC. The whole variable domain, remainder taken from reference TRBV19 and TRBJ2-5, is DGGITQSPKYLFRKEGQNVTLSCEQNLNHDAMYWYRQDPGQGLRLIYYSQIVNDFQKGDIAEGYSVSREKKESFPLTVTSAQKNPTAFYLCASSLPSGRDVGTQYFGPGTRLLVL.

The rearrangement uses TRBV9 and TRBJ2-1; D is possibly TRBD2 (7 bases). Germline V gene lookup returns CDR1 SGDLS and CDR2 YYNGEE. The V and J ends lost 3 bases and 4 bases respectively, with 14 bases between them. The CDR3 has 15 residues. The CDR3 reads CASSAVGGAYNEQFF. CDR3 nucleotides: TGTGCCAGCAGCGCCGTAGGGGGGGCATACAATGAGCAGTTCTTC.

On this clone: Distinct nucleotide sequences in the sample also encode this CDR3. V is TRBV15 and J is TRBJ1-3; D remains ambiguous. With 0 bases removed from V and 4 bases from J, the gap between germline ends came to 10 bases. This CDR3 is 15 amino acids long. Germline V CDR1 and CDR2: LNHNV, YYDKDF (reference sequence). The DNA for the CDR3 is TGTGCCACCAGCAGAGATCGCCAGTCCGGAAACACCATATATTTT. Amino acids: CATSRDRQSGNTIYF.

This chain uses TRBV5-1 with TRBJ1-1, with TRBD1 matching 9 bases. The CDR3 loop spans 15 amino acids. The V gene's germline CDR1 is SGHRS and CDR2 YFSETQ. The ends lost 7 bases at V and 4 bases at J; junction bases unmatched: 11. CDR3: CASLPSETGGTEAFF. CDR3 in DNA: TGCGCCAGCTTGCCCAGCGAGACAGGGGGCACTGAAGCTTTCTTT.

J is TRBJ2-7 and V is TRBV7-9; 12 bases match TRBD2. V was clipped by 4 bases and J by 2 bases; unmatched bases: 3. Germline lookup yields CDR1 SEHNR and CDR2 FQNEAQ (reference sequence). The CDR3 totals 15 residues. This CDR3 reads CASSWTSGKTYEQYF. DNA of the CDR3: TGTGCCAGCAGCTGGACTAGCGGGAAGACCTACGAGCAGTACTTC.

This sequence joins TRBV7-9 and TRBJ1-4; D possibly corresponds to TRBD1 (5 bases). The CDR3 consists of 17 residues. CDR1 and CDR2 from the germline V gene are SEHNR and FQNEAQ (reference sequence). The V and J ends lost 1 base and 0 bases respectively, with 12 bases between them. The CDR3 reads CASSLGRVLATNEKLFF. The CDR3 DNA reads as TGTGCCAGCAGCTTAGGCAGGGTCTTGGCAACTAATGAAAAACTGTTTTTT.

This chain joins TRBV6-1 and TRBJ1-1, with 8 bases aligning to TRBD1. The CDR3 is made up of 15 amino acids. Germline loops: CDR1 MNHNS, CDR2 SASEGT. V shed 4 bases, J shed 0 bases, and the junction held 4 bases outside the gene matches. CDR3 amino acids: CASSVGQGVNTEAFF. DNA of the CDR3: TGTGCCAGCAGTGTCGGACAGGGAGTGAACACTGAAGCTTTCTTT.

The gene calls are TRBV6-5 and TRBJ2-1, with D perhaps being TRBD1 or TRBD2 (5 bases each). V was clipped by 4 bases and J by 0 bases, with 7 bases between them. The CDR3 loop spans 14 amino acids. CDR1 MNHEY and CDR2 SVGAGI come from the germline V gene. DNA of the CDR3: TGTGCCAGCAGTTTGAGGGGCTCCTACAATGAGCAGTTCTTC. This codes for CASSLRGSYNEQFF.

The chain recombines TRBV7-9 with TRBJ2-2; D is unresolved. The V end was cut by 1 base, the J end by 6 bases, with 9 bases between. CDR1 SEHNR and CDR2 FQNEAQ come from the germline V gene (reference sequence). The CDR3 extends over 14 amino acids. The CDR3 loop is CASSLGSAAGELFF. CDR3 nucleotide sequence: TGTGCCAGCAGCTTAGGATCGGCCGCCGGGGAGCTGTTTTTT.

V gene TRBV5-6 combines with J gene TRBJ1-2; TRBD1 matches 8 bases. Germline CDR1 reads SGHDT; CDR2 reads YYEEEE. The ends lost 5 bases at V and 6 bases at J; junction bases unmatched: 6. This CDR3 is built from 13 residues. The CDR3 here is CASRYQGAHGYTF. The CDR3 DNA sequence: TGTGCCAGCAGGTACCAGGGGGCCCATGGCTACACCTTC.